This entry is about one T cell receptor (beta chain). The junction shows a germline mismatch at one end, possibly a read error. This entry belongs to a study of CD4 and CD8 cells across lung adenocarcinoma regions. Samples came from patients with localized non-small cell lung adenocarcinoma. This CDR3 spans 14 amino acids. The germline gives CDR1 WNHNN, CDR2 SYGVQD (reference sequence). TCRdb re-called the PCR reads through MiXCR, storing one row per CDR3 protein. The sample consists of 23,000 or so distinct CDR3 sequences, 50% to 55% of them appearing once. The chain links TRBV10-1 to TRBJ2-3, with 8 bases that match TRBD2. This clonotype was sampled from a male donor with lung adenocarcinoma. The CD4 and CD8 labels of this study may be unreliable. Sequenced: CD8+ T cells from the center of a lung tumor. The DNA of the CDR3 is TGCGCCAGCACGGGGGGGTCAGCCAAAAATATGCAGTATTTC. Its translation is CASTGGSAKNMQYF.